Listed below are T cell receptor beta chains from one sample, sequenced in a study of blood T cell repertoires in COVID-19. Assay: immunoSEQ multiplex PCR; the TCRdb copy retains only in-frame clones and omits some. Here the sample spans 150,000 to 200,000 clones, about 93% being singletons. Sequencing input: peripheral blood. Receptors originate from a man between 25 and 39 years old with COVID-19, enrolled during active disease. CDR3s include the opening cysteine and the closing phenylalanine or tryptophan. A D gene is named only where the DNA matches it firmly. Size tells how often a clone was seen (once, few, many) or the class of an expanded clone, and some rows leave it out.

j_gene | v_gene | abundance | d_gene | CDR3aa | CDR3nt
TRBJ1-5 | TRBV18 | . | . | CASSPTGYSNQPQHF | TGTGCCAGCTCACCAACAGGCTATAGCAATCAGCCCCAGCATTTT
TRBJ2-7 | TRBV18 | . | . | CASSAREPYEQYF | TGTGCCAGCTCAGCCCGCGAGCCCTACGAGCAGTACTTC
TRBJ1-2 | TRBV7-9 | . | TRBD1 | CASSFPGQGPGGYTF | TGTGCCAGCAGCTTCCCGGGACAGGGTCCGGGTGGCTACACCTTC
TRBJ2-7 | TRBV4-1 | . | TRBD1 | CASSQGLGQGSLYEQYF | TGCGCCAGCAGCCAAGGACTGGGACAGGGAAGTCTCTACGAGCAGTACTTC
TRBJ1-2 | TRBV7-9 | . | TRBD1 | CASEYRGYGYTF | TGTGCCAGTGAGTACAGGGGCTATGGCTACACCTTC
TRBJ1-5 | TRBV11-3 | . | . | CASRLQWIGHVANQPQHF | TGTGCCAGCCGATTACAGTGGATTGGCCACGTGGCAAATCAGCCCCAGCATTTT
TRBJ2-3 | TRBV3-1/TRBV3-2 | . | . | CASRLDKATDTQYF | TGTGCCAGCAGGCTAGATAAAGCCACAGATACGCAGTATTTT
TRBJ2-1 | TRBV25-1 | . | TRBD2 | CASSRSSGASYNEQFF | TGTGCCAGCTCCCGATCTAGCGGAGCGTCCTACAATGAGCAGTTCTTC
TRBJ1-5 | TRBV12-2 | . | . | CASRQRGHRGRRGNQPQHF | TGTGCAAGTCGCCAAAGGGGACACAGGGGGCGAAGGGGGAATCAGCCCCAGCATTTT
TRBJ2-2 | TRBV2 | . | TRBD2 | CASNPGGAAGELFF | TGTGCCAGCAATCCCGGGGGGGCGGCCGGGGAGCTGTTTTTT
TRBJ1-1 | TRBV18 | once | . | CASSPETGRATEAFF | TGTGCCAGCTCACCGGAAACAGGGAGGGCCACTGAAGCTTTCTTT
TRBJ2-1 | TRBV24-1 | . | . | CATSATTGSYNEQFF | TGTGCCACCAGTGCCACGACAGGTAGCTACAATGAGCAGTTCTTC
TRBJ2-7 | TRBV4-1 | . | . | CASSQAPGSSAYEQYF | TGCGCCAGCAGCCAAGCCCCGGGGAGCTCCGCCTACGAGCAGTACTTC
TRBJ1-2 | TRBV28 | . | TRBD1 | CASSNPDRVSYGYTF | TGTGCCAGCAGTAACCCGGACAGGGTTAGCTATGGCTACACCTTC
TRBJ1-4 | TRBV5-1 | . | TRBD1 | CASSRDRAEKLFF | TGCGCCAGCAGCCGCGACAGGGCCGAAAAACTGTTTTTT
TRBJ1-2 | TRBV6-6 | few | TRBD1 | CASSSPDRAGNYGYTF | TGTGCCAGCAGTTCCCCTGACAGGGCCGGTAACTATGGCTACACCTTC
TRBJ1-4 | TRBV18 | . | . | CASSPGHLNEKLFF | TGTGCCAGCTCACCGGGACACCTCAATGAAAAACTGTTTTTT
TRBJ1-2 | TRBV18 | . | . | CASSPRQENYGYTF | TGTGCCAGCTCACCACGACAGGAGAACTATGGCTACACCTTC
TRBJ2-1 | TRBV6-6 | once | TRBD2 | CASSYRLAGPNNEQFF | TGTGCCAGCAGTTATAGACTAGCGGGGCCCAACAATGAGCAGTTCTTC
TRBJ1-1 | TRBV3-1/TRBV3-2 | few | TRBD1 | CASSQTGDTEAFF | TGTGCCAGCAGCCAAACAGGGGATACTGAAGCTTTCTTT
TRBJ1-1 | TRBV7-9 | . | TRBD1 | CASSSTGQGAPWLTEAFF | TGTGCCAGCAGCTCAACGGGACAGGGGGCACCGTGGCTCACTGAAGCTTTCTTT
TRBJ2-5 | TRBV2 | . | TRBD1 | CASSDRQGGVETQYF | TGTGCCAGCAGCGACAGACAGGGGGGTGTTGAGACCCAGTACTTC
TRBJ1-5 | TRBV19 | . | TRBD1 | CASSQDGTGRRNQPQHF | TGTGCCAGTAGCCAAGACGGGACAGGGCGGCGCAATCAGCCCCAGCATTTT
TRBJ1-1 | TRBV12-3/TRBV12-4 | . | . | CASSFAVNTEAFF | TGTGCCAGCAGTTTCGCAGTGAACACTGAAGCTTTCTTT
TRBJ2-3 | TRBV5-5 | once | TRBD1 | CASSRQGSSTDTQYF | TGTGCCAGCAGCCGACAGGGCTCTAGCACAGATACGCAGTATTTT
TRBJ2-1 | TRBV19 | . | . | CASSPPDKLANEQFF | TGTGCCAGTAGTCCCCCGGACAAGCTGGCCAATGAGCAGTTCTTC
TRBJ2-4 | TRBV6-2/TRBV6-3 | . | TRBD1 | CASSDDRGPGKNIQYF | TGTGCCAGCAGTGATGACAGGGGGCCGGGCAAAAACATTCAGTACTTC
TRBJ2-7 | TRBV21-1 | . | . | CASSTGKSSYEQYF | TGTGCCAGCAGTACAGGAAAGTCGTCCTACGAGCAGTACTTC
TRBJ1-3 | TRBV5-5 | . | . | CASSLDRAYGNTIYF | TGTGCCAGCAGCTTGGACAGGGCTTACGGAAACACCATATATTTT
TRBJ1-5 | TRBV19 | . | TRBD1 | CASSPGQGGNQPQHF | TGTGCCAGTAGTCCAGGACAGGGAGGCAATCAGCCCCAGCATTTT
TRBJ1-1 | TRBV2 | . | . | CASSPSQGNTEAFF | TGTGCCAGCAGTCCCAGTCAGGGGAACACTGAAGCTTTCTTT
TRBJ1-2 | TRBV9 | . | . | CASSGRQKNYGYTF | TGTGCCAGCAGCGGAAGACAGAAGAACTATGGCTACACCTTC
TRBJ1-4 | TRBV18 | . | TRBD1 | CASSPGQGSEKLFF | TGTGCCAGCTCACCAGGACAGGGGAGTGAAAAACTGTTTTTT
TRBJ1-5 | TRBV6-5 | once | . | CASRDENQPQHF | TGTGCCAGCAGAGATGAGAATCAGCCCCAGCATTTT
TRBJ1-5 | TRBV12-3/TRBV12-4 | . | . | CASSFGYQPQHF | TGTGCCAGCAGTTTCGGGTATCAGCCCCAGCATTTT
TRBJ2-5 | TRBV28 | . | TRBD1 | CASSLTGGRETQYF | TGTGCCAGCAGTTTAACAGGGGGCAGAGAGACCCAGTACTTC
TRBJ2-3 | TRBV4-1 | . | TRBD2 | CASSQAGMRGTSGGTDTQYF | TGCGCCAGCAGCCAGGCAGGGATGCGAGGGACTAGCGGGGGAACAGATACGCAGTATTTT
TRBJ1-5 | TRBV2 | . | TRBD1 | CASVGQGFNQPQHF | TGTGCCAGTGTGGGACAGGGATTCAATCAGCCCCAGCATTTT
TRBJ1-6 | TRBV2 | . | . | CASSVSGSSYNSPLHF | TGTGCCAGCAGTGTTTCGGGGAGCTCCTATAATTCACCCCTCCACTTT
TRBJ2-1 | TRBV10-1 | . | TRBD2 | CASSEKGLAESGQPNEQFF | TGCGCCAGCAGTGAGAAAGGACTAGCGGAGTCGGGACAGCCCAATGAGCAGTTCTTC
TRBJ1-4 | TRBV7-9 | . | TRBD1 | CASSLAGQGSEKLFF | TGTGCCAGCAGCTTAGCAGGACAGGGGAGTGAAAAACTGTTTTTT
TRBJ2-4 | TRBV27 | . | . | CASSLTYRGGNIQYF | TGTGCCAGCAGTTTAACCTACAGGGGAGGAAACATTCAGTACTTC
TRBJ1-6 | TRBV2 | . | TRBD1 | CASRVDRGQGPLHF | TGTGCCAGCAGGGTCGACAGGGGGCAAGGACCCCTCCACTTT